The clone carrying this T cell receptor (beta chain) was counted ten times or more. Its antigen is as yet unknown. This sample stems from a study of T cell repertoires in cytomegalovirus infection. Overall study: CMV infection plus the matching HLA type was flagged by public TCR beta signatures.

V shed 5 bases and J 4 bases; nucleotides not matched to a gene: 9. This CDR3 is 16 amino acids long. Germline values: CDR1 SGHTA, CDR2 FQGNSA. Study results and caveats: Across the ex vivo response, the dominant clonotypes were HLA-C-restricted CMV-specific TCR beta clonotypes. Accumulated public TCR beta family frequency recognized individuals carrying CMV together with the relevant HLA.

One entry per CDR3 protein results from TCRdb running MiXCR on the reads. This sample carries roughly 150,000 distinct CDR3 sequences, around a quarter of them seen once, and the ten largest clones take 9.5% to 13%. The sequence derives from a human donor in good health (CMV status not recorded). Some clones in this sample may be carry-over from other donors' samples. The chain carries TRBV7-2 and TRBJ2-5; 11 positions agree with TRBD2. Material: PBMCs. CDR3 region: CASSPSLAGGTETQYF. CDR3 nucleotide sequence: TGTGCCAGCAGCCCCTCCCTAGCGGGAGGAACAGAGACCCAGTACTTC.